This T cell receptor beta chain was sequenced during a study of PD-1 blockade in classical Hodgkin lymphoma. Only in-frame clones appear in the TCRdb table, and some are missing; sequencing was by immunoSEQ multiplex PCR. The table includes 25,000 to 30,000 clones, 75% to 90% detected once. In regard to this clone: Its antigen remains unknown.

The CDR3 loop spans 12 amino acids. Germline V gene lookup returns CDR1 GTSNPN and CDR2 SVGIG (reference sequence). V dropped 2 bases and J dropped 4 bases, with 8 bases sitting between them. The study's findings and limits: Complete responders started with a diversity level that resembled newly diagnosed patients at baseline.

Following autologous stem cell transplantation, relapse occurred in every patient, and exposure to brentuximab vedotin varied. Best overall response was complete response, partial response or progressive disease in these relapsed/refractory classical Hodgkin lymphoma patients. Here the sequenced sample was peripheral blood mononuclear cells (PBMCs), taken before the second cycle of nivolumab. The rearrangement joins TRBV30 to TRBJ2-5; D may match TRBD1 or TRBD2 (5 bases each). The clonotype comes from a human donor with classical Hodgkin lymphoma. In DNA form, the CDR3 reads TGTGCCTGGAGTCCGGGGCCAGAGACCCAGTACTTC. This encodes CAWSPGPETQYF. The full variable domain, completed using reference TRBV30 and TRBJ2-5, is SQTIHQWPATLVQPVGSPLSLECTVEGTSNPNLYWYRQAAGRGLQLLFYSVGIGQISSEVPQNLSASRPQDRQFILSSKKLLLSDSGFYLCAWSPGPETQYFGPGTRLLVL.